This TCR beta chain was sequenced for a study of cytomegalovirus exposure and HLA in healthy donors. Study outcomes and limitations: Within the data, a cluster of highly shared sequence variants was likely a sequencing artifact. Reportedly, cytomegalovirus status was diagnosed with high sensitivity and specificity.

The PCR made use of 60 Vbeta and 13 Jbeta primers. Produced via immunoSEQ multiplex PCR; TCRdb's table is partial and in-frame only. The sample yields 200,000 to 300,000 clones, 70% to 90% seen once. The CDR3 spans 15 residues. V gave up 8 bases and J gave up 4 bases; unmatched junction bases: 6. Germline CDR1 is MNHEY and CDR2 is SMNVEV (reference sequence). On this clone itself: Its antigen remains unknown.

This chain connects TRBV27 to TRBJ2-7, with 15 bases matching TRBD2. What was sequenced was PBMCs. This receptor was obtained from a woman between 40 and 50 years old in good health and CMV-seropositive. CDR3 sequence reads: CASGLAGGPGYEQYF. CDR3 nucleotide sequence: TGTGCCAGCGGACTAGCGGGAGGGCCAGGTTACGAGCAGTACTTC.